Shown below are 20 T cell receptor beta chains from a single sample sequenced in a study of cytotoxic CD8 clonotypes in ibrutinib-treated CLL. The table came from immunoSEQ multiplex PCR; TCRdb's copy has only in-frame clones and leaves some out. The sample includes about 50,000 clones, around four fifths seen only once; the top ten take roughly 20%. Here the sequenced sample was PBMCs, taken after 24 months of ibrutinib treatment. These receptors all come from a human donor with chronic lymphocytic leukemia.

The chain joins TRBV7-6 to TRBJ2-1; D may be TRBD2 (6 bases). V lost 2 bases and J lost 4, with 18 bases in between. This CDR3 has 17 residues. Germline assignment: CDR1 SGHVS and CDR2 FNYEAQ. CDR3 protein: CASSLLSLGGKYNEQFF. Here the CDR3 DNA reads TGTGCCAGCAGCTTACTAAGTCTTGGCGGGAAATACAATGAGCAGTTCTTC.

The genes are TRBV9 and TRBJ2-1, with 9 bases identical to TRBD1. Germline V CDR1 and CDR2: SGDLS, YYNGEE. The V and J ends lost 0 bases and 1 base, in that order; junction bases with no gene match: 8. The CDR3 consists of 18 residues. The CDR3 spells CASSVGLTGGPSYNEQFF. The CDR3 coding sequence is TGTGCCAGCAGCGTAGGTCTGACAGGGGGGCCTTCCTACAATGAGCAGTTCTTC.

This clone was seen a handful of times. This chain links TRBV5-4 with TRBJ1-3; D possibly corresponds to TRBD1 (6 bases). The CDR3 contains 14 residues. Trimming cost V 0 bases and J 4 bases, with 8 bases left between them. Germline lookup yields CDR1 SGHNT and CDR2 YYREEE (reference sequence). The CDR3 region has the DNA TGTGCCAGCAGCTTGGCAGGGGACGGAAACACCATATATTTT. It translates to CASSLAGDGNTIYF.

The chain joins TRBV28 to TRBJ2-7; weak D call: TRBD2 (6 bases). Germline CDR1 and CDR2: MDHEN and SYDVKM. The V end lost 5 bases, the J end lost 2 bases, and 13 bases lay between the germline ends. The CDR3 extends over 14 amino acids. The CDR3 DNA reads TGTGCCAGCAGTCCTAGCGCCGACCCCTACGAGCAGTACTTC. Translating it yields CASSPSADPYEQYF.

The J gene is TRBJ2-2, the V gene TRBV2, with TRBD2 as a possible D gene (5 bases). The V gene's germline CDR1 is SNHLY and CDR2 FYNNEI. This CDR3 has 12 amino acids. Trimming took off 8 bases at V and 8 bases at J, with 12 bases between the two ends. The CDR3 region has the DNA TGTGCCAGCGGTCGGGAAGTTGGGGAGCTGTTTTTT. Its translation: CASGREVGELFF.

The chain combines TRBV9 with TRBJ2-6, with unresolved D. The CDR3 length is 15 residues. CDR1 and CDR2 (germline): SGDLS, YYNGEE. Trimming pared 0 bases from V and 0 bases from J, leaving 4 bases between. This CDR3 is CASSVVNSGANVLTF. The DNA of the CDR3 is TGTGCCAGCAGCGTAGTGAACTCTGGGGCCAACGTCCTGACTTTC.

The rearrangement links TRBV11-2 to TRBJ2-3; 8 bases map to TRBD2. CDR1 SGHAT and CDR2 FQNNGV come from the germline V gene. The length of the CDR3 is 15 residues. With V trimmed by 3 bases and J by 6 bases, 8 bases remained unmatched. DNA for the CDR3: TGTGCCAGCAGCTTGCCGACTAGCGCCCGGGATACGCAGTATTTT. The encoded protein is CASSLPTSARDTQYF.

The V call is TRBV13, the J call TRBJ2-7, with 12 bases identical to TRBD2. Germline trimming cut 5 bases from V and 8 bases from J; bases unmatched to any gene: 4. CDR1 PRHDT and CDR2 FYEKMQ come from the germline V gene (reference sequence). This CDR3 spans 13 amino acids. CDR3 region: CASSPGLAGKQYF. Here the CDR3 DNA reads TGTGCCAGCAGCCCCGGACTAGCGGGAAAGCAGTACTTC.

V is TRBV27 and J is TRBJ2-3; possible D gene TRBD2, 6 bases. Trimming removed 8 bases at V and 3 bases at J, with 15 bases between. Germline V gives CDR1 MNHEY, CDR2 SMNVEV (reference sequence). The CDR3 covers 14 residues. In DNA form, the CDR3 reads TGTGCCAGCCGGAGGCTAGCGCTTACAGATACGCAGTATTTT. Translation: CASRRLALTDTQYF.

V and J are TRBV7-2 and TRBJ2-7; 7 bases match TRBD2. The germline gives CDR1 SGHTA, CDR2 FQGNSA. This CDR3 contains 15 residues. With V trimmed by 5 bases and J by 4 bases, 11 bases remained unmatched. CDR3 bases: TGTGCCAGCAGCCAACCCTGGGGGGGTATGTACGAGCAGTACTTC. This encodes CASSQPWGGMYEQYF.

There are a few counts of this clone. The rearrangement links TRBV27 to TRBJ2-7; 7 nucleotides line up with TRBD1. The CDR3 length is 15 residues. V lost 2 bases and J lost 6; bases outside the gene matches: 10. The germline gives CDR1 MNHEY, CDR2 SMNVEV (reference sequence). CDR3: CASSLERTGAGEQYF. CDR3 sequence (DNA): TGTGCCAGCAGTTTAGAGCGGACAGGTGCTGGCGAGCAGTACTTC.

The chain recombines TRBV27 with TRBJ2-3, with 10 nucleotides matching TRBD2. Germline V gives CDR1 MNHEY, CDR2 SMNVEV (reference sequence). The CDR3 totals 17 residues. V trimming: 1 base; J trimming: 3 bases; junction bases outside the gene matches: 7. CDR3 bases: TGTGCCAGCAGTTTATTAGATGCTAGCGGGAGTACAGATACGCAGTATTTT. Translated, it gives CASSLLDASGSTDTQYF.

The rearrangement links TRBV27 to TRBJ2-7; 8 bases match TRBD1. The V and J ends lost 2 bases and 5 bases, in that order; junction bases with no gene match: 5. In germline, CDR1 is MNHEY, CDR2 SMNVEV (reference sequence). The length of the CDR3 is 14 residues. The CDR3 here is CASSLGTGPNEQYF. The CDR3 nucleotides read TGTGCCAGCAGTTTAGGGACAGGCCCCAACGAGCAGTACTTC.

CDR3 DNA sequence: TGCGCCAGCAGCCAAGAAGGGTTGAATACGCAGTATTTT. Its translation: CASSQEGLNTQYF. The rearrangement uses TRBV4-1 and TRBJ2-3, with no clear D. CDR1 and CDR2 (germline): MGHRA, YSYEKL. Trimming stripped 0 bases from V and 7 bases from J, with 8 bases between. The CDR3 loop spans 13 amino acids.

The J gene is TRBJ2-1, the V gene TRBV7-2, with D possibly being TRBD2 (5 bases). The CDR3 consists of 14 residues. CDR1 is SGHTA, CDR2 FQGNSA, per germline. The V gene lost 5 bases and the J gene lost 5 bases, with 13 bases spanning the gap. CDR3 bases: TGTGCCAGCAGCCCCCCCGGGCGGGACAATGAGCAGTTCTTC. It is translated as CASSPPGRDNEQFF. The variable domain in full, with the rest retrieved from reference TRBV7-2 and TRBJ2-1, is GAGVSQSPSNKVTEKGKDVELRCDPISGHTALYWYRQSLGQGLEFLIYFQGNSAPDKSGLPSDRFSAERTGGSVSTLTIQRTQQEDSAVYLCASSPPGRDNEQFFGPGTRLTVL.

Only one count was recorded for this clone. The gene calls are TRBV28 and TRBJ2-5; D might be TRBD2 (5 bases). This CDR3 has 16 amino acids. The V end lost 5 bases, the J end lost 7 bases, and 23 bases lay between the germline ends. Germline V CDR1 and CDR2: MDHEN, SYDVKM. The CDR3 nucleotides are TGTGCCAGCAGTCAATCACTAGGTTCGGGTAGAGGGACCCAGTACTTC. Translated: CASSQSLGSGRGTQYF.

This rearrangement joins TRBV19 to TRBJ2-1, with TRBD2 identical over 13 bases. CDR1 is LNHDA and CDR2 is SQIVND in the germline V gene (reference sequence). J was trimmed by 8 bases and V by 7 bases; bases with no gene match: 5. This CDR3 spans 14 amino acids. The CDR3 nucleotides read TGTGCCAGTACGAGGACTAGCGGGAGCTATGAGCAGTTCTTC. This gives the protein CASTRTSGSYEQFF.

The chain recombines TRBV4-1 with TRBJ1-3; the D gene is possibly TRBD1 (5 bases). V lost 1 base and J lost 0, with 10 bases in between. Per the germline V gene, CDR1 is MGHRA and CDR2 is YSYEKL. The CDR3 has 16 amino acids. The CDR3 nucleotides read TGCGCCAGCAGCCAAGGGGACCCAGACTCTGGAAACACCATATATTTT. It is translated as CASSQGDPDSGNTIYF.

For the CDR3, the DNA is TGCGCCAGCAGCCAAGATTTAGCGGGGCAGGGCGAGCAGTACTTC. Its protein product is CASSQDLAGQGEQYF. The V gene is TRBV4-3, the J gene TRBJ2-7, with 8 bases matching TRBD2. J was trimmed by 6 bases and V by 0 bases; bases with no gene match: 7. This CDR3 is 15 amino acids long. CDR1 LGHNA and CDR2 YSLEER come from the germline V gene.

CDR3 nucleotides: TGTGCCATCAGTGGAGACATCTTGAACACCGGGGAGCTGTTTTTT. It translates to CAISGDILNTGELFF. The V gene is TRBV10-3, the J gene TRBJ2-2; no reliable D call. CDR3 length: 15 residues. The germline CDR1 and CDR2 sequences are ENHRY and SYGVKD. The V and J ends lost 4 bases and 1 base respectively, with 10 bases between them.